The 22 T cell receptor beta chains listed next were all sequenced from one sample in a study of T cell responses to AZD1222 COVID-19 vaccine. TCRdb's copy holds only in-frame clones and misses some; the assay was immunoSEQ multiplex PCR. The data contain 100,000 to 120,000 clones, 94% of them seen just once; the ten biggest clones take up about 3%. The sequences come from peripheral blood, collected 28 days after the second AZD1222 dose. These receptors were obtained from an adult who received the AZD1222 COVID-19 vaccine.

In regard to this clone: Other DNA sequences of this sample code for an identical CDR3. This rearrangement joins TRBV7-8 to TRBJ1-1; no definite D call. CDR1 is SGHVS and CDR2 is FQNEAQ in the germline V gene. V lost 1 base and J 0 bases, leaving 3 bases between the germline ends. This CDR3 is 13 amino acids long. CDR3 amino acids: CASSLEVNTEAFF. The DNA for the CDR3 is TGTGCCAGCAGCTTAGAGGTGAACACTGAAGCTTTCTTT.

The chain combines TRBV27 with TRBJ1-2; TRBD1 matches 9 bases. CDR3 length: 13 residues. Germline loops: CDR1 MNHEY, CDR2 SMNVEV (reference sequence). V was pared by 6 bases and J by 4 bases, with 3 bases of the junction left unmatched. CDR3: CASRGTGSYGYTF. CDR3 sequence (DNA): TGTGCCAGCAGGGGGACAGGGAGCTATGGCTACACCTTC.

CDR3 sequence reads: CASTPGQGRTEAFF. CDR3 bases: TGTGCCAGCACCCCGGGACAGGGACGGACTGAAGCTTTCTTT. V is TRBV7-9 and J is TRBJ1-1; 9 bases map to TRBD1. Germline values: CDR1 SEHNR, CDR2 FQNEAQ (reference sequence). This CDR3 spans 14 amino acids. The J segment lost 5 bases and the V segment lost 7 bases, leaving 8 bases of the junction unmatched.

The chain links TRBV7-8 to TRBJ1-1; D might be TRBD1 (5 bases). Germline V CDR1 and CDR2: SGHVS, FQNEAQ. The ends were cut back, 4 bases at V and 6 bases at J, with 18 bases in the middle. The CDR3 has 15 amino acids. For the CDR3, the DNA is TGTGCCAGCAGCTCGGGGACTCGATTATCCCCTGAAGCTTTCTTT. Translating it yields CASSSGTRLSPEAFF.

This clone has just one count. This chain joins TRBV19 and TRBJ1-1; D is unclear. V was cut by 10 bases and J by 4 bases, with 16 bases left in between. This CDR3 has 13 amino acids. Germline CDR1 reads LNHDA; CDR2 reads SQIVND (reference sequence). The CDR3 here is CATHTGGITEAFF. CDR3 coding DNA: TGTGCCACCCACACGGGCGGGATCACTGAAGCTTTCTTT. Complete variable domain (other parts from reference TRBV19 and TRBJ1-1): DGGITQSPKYLFRKEGQNVTLSCEQNLNHDAMYWYRQDPGQGLRLIYYSQIVNDFQKGDIAEGYSVSREKKESFPLTVTSAQKNPTAFYLCATHTGGITEAFFGQGTRLTVV.

This clone has only one observation. The chain is built from TRBV11-2 and TRBJ1-6; D might be TRBD1 (5 bases). Germline loops: CDR1 SGHAT, CDR2 FQNNGV. The CDR3 has 16 amino acids. With 3 bases removed from V and 3 bases from J, the gap between germline ends came to 12 bases. CDR3 sequence reads: CASSLTAFLYNSPLHF. Here the CDR3 DNA reads TGTGCCAGCAGCTTGACAGCTTTTCTCTATAATTCACCCCTCCACTTT.

J is TRBJ1-4 and V is TRBV5-1, with D tentatively TRBD1 (5 bases). Per germline, CDR1 SGHRS and CDR2 YFSETQ. The CDR3 covers 14 residues. V was clipped by 4 bases and J by 5 bases, with 12 bases between them. The CDR3 sequence is CASSAGTENEKLFF. The CDR3 bases are TGCGCCAGCAGCGCCGGGACGGAGAATGAAAAACTGTTTTTT.

V usage is TRBV5-1 and J usage is TRBJ2-2; 8 positions agree with TRBD1. In germline, CDR1 is SGHRS, CDR2 YFSETQ. The J segment lost 5 bases and the V segment lost 3 bases, leaving 9 bases of the junction unmatched. This CDR3 region has 16 residues. CDR3 coding DNA: TGCGCCAGCAGCTCCTGGACAGGGTCGAGTACCGGGGAGCTGTTTTTT. Translating gives CASSSWTGSSTGELFF.

CDR3 sequence reads: CASAPQGRNQPQHF. CDR3 bases: TGCGCCAGCGCCCCCCAGGGGCGGAATCAGCCCCAGCATTTT. The genes are TRBV5-1 and TRBJ1-5, with D possibly being TRBD1 (6 bases). Germline CDR1 is SGHRS and CDR2 is YFSETQ. The V and J ends lost 7 bases and 4 bases respectively, with 15 bases between them. The length of the CDR3 is 14 residues.

The chain couples TRBV27 to TRBJ1-2; D call uncertain. Germline loops: CDR1 MNHEY, CDR2 SMNVEV (reference sequence). This CDR3 comprises 14 residues. V was shortened by 3 bases and J by 0 bases, with 8 bases between the two germline ends. The chain's CDR3 is CASSLRQTNYGYTF. The DNA for the CDR3 is TGTGCCAGCAGTTTGAGGCAGACTAACTATGGCTACACCTTC.

This chain joins TRBV28 and TRBJ1-1; D is uncertain. Trimming cost V 3 bases and J 5 bases, with 10 bases left between them. The length of the CDR3 is 13 residues. Looked up from germline, CDR1 is MDHEN and CDR2 is SYDVKM. The CDR3 loop reads CASSLTTGTEAFF. The CDR3 DNA sequence: TGTGCCAGCAGTTTGACCACCGGGACTGAAGCTTTCTTT.

V is TRBV5-8 and J is TRBJ1-5; 10 nucleotides align to TRBD1. The CDR3 runs to 15 residues. CDR1 SGHTS and CDR2 YDEGEE come from the germline V gene. V shed 4 bases and J 6 bases; nucleotides not matched to a gene: 7. CDR3: CASSRGQGFPQPQHF. The CDR3 coding sequence is TGTGCCAGCAGCAGGGGACAGGGGTTTCCTCAGCCCCAGCATTTT.

The V and J genes are TRBV29-1 and TRBJ1-1; D perhaps matches TRBD1 (6 bases). CDR3 length: 12 amino acids. Deletions cut 4 bases from V and 8 bases from J, with 14 bases between. From germline, CDR1 is SQVTM and CDR2 ANQGSEA. The DNA for the CDR3 is TGCAGCGTTGTAGGAGGGGGGATAGAAGCTTTCTTT. Translation gives CSVVGGGIEAFF.

The gene calls are TRBV7-2 and TRBJ2-1; D unresolved. The CDR3 totals 14 residues. Deletions cut 2 bases from V and 0 bases from J, with 5 bases between. From germline, CDR1 is SGHTA and CDR2 FQGNSA. The CDR3 spells CASSLSGSYNEQFF. The DNA of the CDR3 is TGTGCCAGCAGCTTATCCGGCTCCTACAATGAGCAGTTCTTC. The full variable domain, in which reference TRBV7-2 and TRBJ2-1 provide the parts outside the CDR3, is GAGVSQSPSNKVTEKGKDVELRCDPISGHTALYWYRQSLGQGLEFLIYFQGNSAPDKSGLPSDRFSAERTGGSVSTLTIQRTQQEDSAVYLCASSLSGSYNEQFFGPGTRLTVL.

V usage is TRBV10-2 and J usage is TRBJ1-5; the D is unclear. The CDR3 sequence is 13 residues long. Germline CDR1 and CDR2: WSHSY and SAAADI. V lost 2 bases and J 9 bases, leaving 11 bases between the germline ends. This CDR3 reads CASSEEGGGPQHF. The CDR3 DNA reads as TGCGCCAGCAGTGAGGAAGGTGGCGGGCCCCAGCATTTT.

The chain combines TRBV5-4 with TRBJ2-5; 12 bases line up with TRBD2. This CDR3 has 17 amino acids. The junction had 12 bases not matched to a gene; V was cut back by 4 bases and J by 5 bases. CDR1 is SGHNT, CDR2 YYREEE, per germline (reference sequence). CDR3 sequence (DNA): TGTGCCAGCAGCCACGGACTAGCGGGGATCACAGGGGAGACCCAGTACTTC. Amino acids: CASSHGLAGITGETQYF. Together with reference TRBV5-4 and TRBJ2-5, the CDR3 gives the full variable domain: ETGVTQSPTHLIKTRGQQVTLRCSSQSGHNTVSWYQQALGQGPQFIFQYYREEENGRGNFPPRFSGLQFPNYSSELNVNALELDDSALYLCASSHGLAGITGETQYFGPGTRLLVL.

In DNA, the CDR3 is TGTGCCAGTAGTCCGGGGACAGCCAATAATGAAAAACTGTTTTTT. It encodes CASSPGTANNEKLFF. The V gene is TRBV19, the J gene TRBJ1-4; 7 bases line up with TRBD1. V shed 5 bases, J shed 4 bases, and the junction held 7 bases outside the gene matches. There are 15 residues in the CDR3. In germline, CDR1 is LNHDA, CDR2 SQIVND (reference sequence).

This chain links TRBV5-1 with TRBJ1-6, with TRBD1 matching over 8 bases. The CDR3 has 15 residues. Germline loops: CDR1 SGHRS, CDR2 YFSETQ. The trim removed 4 bases at V and 5 bases at J, leaving 5 bases unmatched. DNA of the CDR3: TGCGCCAGCAGCACGGACAGGGTTAATAATTCACCCCTCCACTTT. Protein: CASSTDRVNNSPLHF.

The CDR3 nucleotides are TGCGCCAGCAGTGAGCCCAGAGACTACTCTGGAAACACCATATATTTT. It translates to CASSEPRDYSGNTIYF. V is TRBV10-2 and J is TRBJ1-3; D unresolved. V lost 2 bases, J lost 0 bases, and 11 bases lay in between. Germline loops: CDR1 WSHSY, CDR2 SAAADI. The CDR3 contains 16 residues.

This clone is a singleton in its sample. This chain uses TRBV7-9 with TRBJ2-5; weak D call: TRBD1 (6 bases). V lost 5 bases and J 2 bases, leaving 21 bases between the germline ends. This CDR3 is built from 17 residues. Germline values: CDR1 SEHNR, CDR2 FQNEAQ (reference sequence). In DNA, the CDR3 is TGTGCCAGCAGCCCCCTTATTTCGACAGGAGAGCAAGAGACCCAGTACTTC. It translates to CASSPLISTGEQETQYF.

This clone was seen only once. The chain is built from TRBV24-1 and TRBJ2-7; D ambiguous. The CDR3 loop spans 12 amino acids. The germline gives CDR1 KGHDR, CDR2 SFDVKD. The V and J ends lost 3 bases and 1 base respectively, with 3 bases between them. The DNA for the CDR3 is TGTGCCACCAGTGATGGGTCCTACGAGCAGTACTTC. This codes for CATSDGSYEQYF.

About this clone itself: At one of its ends the junction is not consistent with the germline gene, which may arise from a read error. This chain uses TRBV23-1 with TRBJ2-7, with D possibly TRBD1 on 6 matching bases. TRBV23-1 is assigned to the ORF class and has an uncertain function. The CDR3 is made up of 8 amino acids. The CDR3 spells CATGRGNF. The CDR3 nucleotides read TGCGCCACGGGCAGGGGTAACTTC.